This T cell receptor (beta chain) originates from a study of control samples from healthy donors and cancer patients. Assay used: immunoSEQ multiplex PCR; TCRdb lists only in-frame clones, some missing. The sample yields some 70,000 clones, around 80% seen once. The V end lost 1 base, the J end lost 10 bases, and 19 bases lay between the germline ends. CDR3 length: 16 amino acids. Germline V gene sequence: CDR1 MDHEN, CDR2 SYDVKM. V and J are TRBV28 and TRBJ1-4; the D is unclear. Specimen: blood. The receptor was isolated from a man aged 60-69 years in good health. CDR3 loop: CASSLSSGVTSGKLFF. The CDR3 nucleotides are TGTGCCAGCAGTTTATCATCCGGAGTAACCTCGGGAAAACTGTTTTTT.